This T cell receptor (beta chain) was documented in a study of blood T cell repertoires in COVID-19. Across the study: From T cells, B-cell-depleted T cells, or PBMCs came the material, which was cDNA or gDNA.

As handled by the study authors: Counts of nucleated cells, estimated from reference gene primer amplification, were obtained. TCRdb's table, derived via immunoSEQ multiplex PCR, lists solely in-frame clones and lacks some. That table is the source of V, J and clone size, and D and trimming were worked out from the DNA. The table shows approximately 240,000 clones, with 65% to 85% occurring only once. Trimming cost V 6 bases and J 7 bases; bases outside gene matches: 7. The CDR3 spans 12 residues. From germline, CDR1 is SQVTM and CDR2 ANQGSEA. Sequenced material: peripheral blood. V and J are TRBV29-1 and TRBJ1-2; 8 nucleotides line up with TRBD1. The clonotype comes from a woman in her fifties or sixties with acute or convalescent COVID-19. The CDR3 loop reads CSVGQGESGYTF. CDR3 DNA sequence: TGCAGCGTAGGACAGGGAGAGTCTGGCTACACCTTC.